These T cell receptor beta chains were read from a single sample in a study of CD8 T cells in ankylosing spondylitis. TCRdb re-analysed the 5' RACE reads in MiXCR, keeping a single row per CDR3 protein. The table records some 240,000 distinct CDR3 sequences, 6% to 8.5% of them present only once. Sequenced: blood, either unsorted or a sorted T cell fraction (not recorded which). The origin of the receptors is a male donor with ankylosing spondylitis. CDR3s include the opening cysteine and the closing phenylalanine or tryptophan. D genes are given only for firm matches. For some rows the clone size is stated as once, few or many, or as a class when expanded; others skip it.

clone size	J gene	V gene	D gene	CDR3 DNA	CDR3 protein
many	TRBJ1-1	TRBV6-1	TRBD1	TGTGCCAGCAGTGACGCGACAGGGTGGGCTGAAGCTTTCTTT	CASSDATGWAEAFF
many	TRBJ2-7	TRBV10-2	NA	TGCGCCAGCATTTCGGGAAATTACGAGCAGTACTTC	CASISGNYEQYF
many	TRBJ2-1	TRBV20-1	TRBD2	TGCAGTGCTAGAGAGGGGACCCTAGCGGGGCACTACAATGAGCAGTTCTTC	CSAREGTLAGHYNEQFF
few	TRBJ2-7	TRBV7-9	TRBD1	TGTGCCAGCTCAGGGACCTCGGGACAGGGGTCCGAGCAGTACTTC	CASSGTSGQGSEQYF
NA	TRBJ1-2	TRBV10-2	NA	TGCGCCAGCAGTCAAAGTCTTAACTATGGCTACACCTTC	CASSQSLNYGYTF
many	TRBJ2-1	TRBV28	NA	TGTGCCAGCAGTTTATTGTATGAGCAGTTCTTC	CASSLLYEQFF
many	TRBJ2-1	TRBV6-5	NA	TGTGCCAGCAGTTATGGGGCAGGGTTTCCCAATGAGCAGTTCTTC	CASSYGAGFPNEQFF
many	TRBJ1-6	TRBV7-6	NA	TGTGCCAGCAGCTTAGCGGCCAGGGGAATTTCACCCCTCCACTTT	CASSLAARGISPLHF
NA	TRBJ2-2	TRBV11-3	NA	TGTGCCAGCAGCCTTACGGGGAAGATAACCGGGGAGCTGTTTTTT	CASSLTGKITGELFF
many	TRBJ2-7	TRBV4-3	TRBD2	TGCGCCAGCAGCCAAGATCGGGCCGGACTAGCCGACGAGCAGTACTTC	CASSQDRAGLADEQYF
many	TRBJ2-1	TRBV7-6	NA	TGTGCCAGCAGCTTTGCGGGATTCGCCTACAATGAGCAGTTCTTC	CASSFAGFAYNEQFF
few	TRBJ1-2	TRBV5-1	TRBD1	TGCGCCAGCAGCCCGGGACAGGTCTTGGCTAACTATGGCTACACCTTC	CASSPGQVLANYGYTF
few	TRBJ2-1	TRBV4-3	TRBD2	TGCGCCAGCAGCCAAGATTCCCCGCGGACTAGCGGCTACAATGAGCAGTTCTTC	CASSQDSPRTSGYNEQFF
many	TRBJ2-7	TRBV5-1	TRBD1	TGCGCCAGCAGATCAGCAGGGGGCATTTTGTACGAGCAGTACTTC	CASRSAGGILYEQYF
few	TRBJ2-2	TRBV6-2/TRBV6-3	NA	TGTGCCAGCAGTCCGACCAGACGGGCCGGGGAGCTGTTTTTT	CASSPTRRAGELFF
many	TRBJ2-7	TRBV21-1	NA	TGTGCCAGCAGCACTCCGGGACTTTACGGCGAGCAGTACTTC	CASSTPGLYGEQYF
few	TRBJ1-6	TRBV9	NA	TGTGCCAGCAGCGCGGGGGTCTCTAATTCACCCCTCCACTTT	CASSAGVSNSPLHF
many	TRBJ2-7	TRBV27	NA	TGTGCCAGCAGTTTAAGAGGGGTTTATTCCCACGAGCAGTACTTC	CASSLRGVYSHEQYF
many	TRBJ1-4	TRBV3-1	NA	TGTGCCAGCAGCCAAGCAGGGAAACTTAATGAAAAACTGTTTTTT	CASSQAGKLNEKLFF
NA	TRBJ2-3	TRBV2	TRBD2	TGTGCCAGCAGTGTGGGATACGCTGGACTAGCGGGGGACGCAGATACGCAGTATTTT	CASSVGYAGLAGDADTQYF
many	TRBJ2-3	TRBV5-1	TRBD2	TGCGCCAGCAGCTTGGGACTAGCGGGGGGCAGAGATACGCAGTATTTT	CASSLGLAGGRDTQYF
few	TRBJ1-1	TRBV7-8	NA	TGTGCCAGCAGCAAAAAGGTTGGGGGGCGCGGCGGCACTGAAGCTTTCTTT	CASSKKVGGRGGTEAFF
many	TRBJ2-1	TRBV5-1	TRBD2	TGCGCCAGCAGCCCGTACAGGACTAGCGGATACAATGAGCAGTTCTTC	CASSPYRTSGYNEQFF
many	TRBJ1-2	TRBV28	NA	TGTGCCAGCAGTTTATGGGGGGAGAATGGCTACACCTTC	CASSLWGENGYTF
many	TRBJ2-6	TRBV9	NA	TGTGCCAGCAGCGGACTCCTCCTGACGGGAGAGTATGGGGCCAACGTCCTGACTTTC	CASSGLLLTGEYGANVLTF
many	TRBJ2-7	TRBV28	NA	TGTGCCAGCAGCTTAGGGACCTACGAGCAGTACTTC	CASSLGTYEQYF
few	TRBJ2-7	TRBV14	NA	TGTGCCAGCAGCCCCCGGGGAAGAATCTACGAGCAGTACTTC	CASSPRGRIYEQYF
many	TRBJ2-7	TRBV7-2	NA	TGTGCCAGCAGCTTAGTAGGAATTATTCCCTACGAGCAGTACTTC	CASSLVGIIPYEQYF
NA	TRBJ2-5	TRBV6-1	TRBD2	TGTGCCAGCCGAACGGGACTAGCGGCCCGGAACGAGACCCAGTACTTC	CASRTGLAARNETQYF
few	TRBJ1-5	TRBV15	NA	TGTGCCACCAGCGTCGAACCTCCAGGGTATCAGCCCCAGCATTTT	CATSVEPPGYQPQHF
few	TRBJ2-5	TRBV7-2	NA	TGTGCCAGCAGTCAAAGCTGGGAAGAGACCCAGTACTTC	CASSQSWEETQYF
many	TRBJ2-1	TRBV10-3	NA	TGTGCCATCAGTGATTTTAAATCCTACAATGAGCAGTTCTTC	CAISDFKSYNEQFF
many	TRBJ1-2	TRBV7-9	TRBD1	TGTGCCAGCGACAGGGGGAATGGCTACACCTTC	CASDRGNGYTF
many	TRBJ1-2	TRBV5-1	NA	TGCGCCAGCAGTCTGGACAGAGCTAACTATGGCTACACCTTC	CASSLDRANYGYTF
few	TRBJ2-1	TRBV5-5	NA	TGTGCCAGCAGCTTGGTCCACGGGTATCGTGAGCAGTTCTTC	CASSLVHGYREQFF
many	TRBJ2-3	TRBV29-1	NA	TGCAGCGTTGAGGGGGACTTACATTGGACAGATACGCAGTATTTT	CSVEGDLHWTDTQYF
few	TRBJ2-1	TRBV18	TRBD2	TGTGCCAGCTCACTCCGTAGCGGGGGCCATCCTTACAATGAGCAGTTCTTC	CASSLRSGGHPYNEQFF
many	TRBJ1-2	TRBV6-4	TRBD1	TGTGCCAGCAGTGACCATGCCCAGGGGGGTAACTATGGCTACACCTTC	CASSDHAQGGNYGYTF
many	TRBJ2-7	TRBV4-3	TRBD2	TGCGCCAGCAGCCCCCTAGGTCGGGCGGGAGGGCCCTACGAGCAGTACTTC	CASSPLGRAGGPYEQYF
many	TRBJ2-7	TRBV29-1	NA	TGCAGCGTTGCCCCTGACGGGAGTTCCAACGAGCAGTACTTC	CSVAPDGSSNEQYF
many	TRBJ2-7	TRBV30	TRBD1	TGTGCCTGGAGTGTAGGGACAGAATACGAGCAGTACTTC	CAWSVGTEYEQYF